Presented here are 9 T cell receptor gamma chains from one specimen sequenced in a study of gamma-delta T cells after stem cell transplantation. TCRdb redid the clone calls on the RT-PCR reads with CATT. This table has thousands of gamma-chain clones, 15% to 25% appearing once. The source material was gamma-delta T cells. These TCRs come from a human donor. It is not recorded whose cells these are; they may come from a transplant donor.

Only a few counts were recorded for this clone. Distinct nucleotide sequences in the sample also encode this CDR3. J is TRGJ1 or TRGJ2 and V is TRGV8. This CDR3 is 12 amino acids long. From germline, CDR1 is VENAVY and CDR2 YDSYNSRV. The trim removed 5 bases at V and 1 base at J, leaving 2 bases unmatched. The CDR3 protein is CATWVNYYKKLF. The CDR3 DNA follows: TGTGCCACCTGGGTTAATTATTATAAGAAACTCTTT.

On this clone: A read error may be the cause here, since a much bigger clone is one base away. Here the CDR3 reads CANWEGYKKLF. For the CDR3, the DNA is TGTGCCAACTGGGAAGGTTATAAGAAACTCTTT. The J gene is TRGJ1 or TRGJ2, the V gene TRGV3. The germline V gene encodes CDR1 VTNTFY and CDR2 YDVSTARD (reference sequence). This CDR3 is 11 amino acids long.

The rearrangement uses TRGV3 and TRGJP2. The length of the CDR3 is 14 residues. Germline values: CDR1 VTNTFY, CDR2 YDVSTARD (reference sequence). V trimming: 5 bases; J trimming: 1 base; junction bases outside the gene matches: 4. The chain's CDR3 is CATWAISSDWIKTF. CDR3 coding DNA: TGTGCCACCTGGGCCATTAGTAGTGATTGGATCAAGACGTTT.

This CDR3 reads CALWEWGPFYYKKLF. Here the CDR3 DNA reads TGTGCCTTGTGGGAATGGGGGCCCTTCTATTATAAGAAACTCTTT. The V and J genes are TRGV9 and TRGJ1 or TRGJ2. V shed 4 bases, J shed 4 bases, and the junction held 13 bases outside the gene matches. CDR1 is GITISATS, CDR2 ISYDGTV, per germline (reference sequence). This CDR3 is built from 15 residues.

This clone was seen a few times. V is TRGV9 and J is TRGJ1 or TRGJ2. The germline V gene encodes CDR1 GITISATS and CDR2 ISYDGTV (reference sequence). The CDR3 loop spans 14 amino acids. J lost 2 bases, V lost 2 bases, and 6 bases had no gene match. The CDR3 DNA reads as TGTGCCTTGTGGGAGGCGAGTTATTATTATAAGAAACTCTTT. This codes for CALWEASYYYKKLF.

In its sample, this clone was seen a few times. The chain carries TRGV8 and TRGJ1 or TRGJ2. Germline V CDR1 and CDR2: VENAVY, YDSYNSRV. The CDR3 runs 11 residues. V lost 8 bases to trimming and J lost 8 bases; unmatched junction nucleotides: 9. The CDR3 nucleotides read TGTGCCACCTCCCGGTCGGATAAGAAACTCTTT. Translating gives CATSRSDKKLF.

About this clone: With a much larger clone just one base away, this may be a read error. Other nucleotide sequences in the sample specify the same CDR3. This chain connects TRGV4 to TRGJ1 or TRGJ2. Germline CDR1 and CDR2: EGSTGY and YDSYTSSV. The CDR3 loop spans 13 amino acids. CDR3 protein: CATWDGNYYKKLF. In DNA form, the CDR3 reads TGCGCCACCTGGGATGGGAATTATTATAAGAAACTCTTT.

By frequency in the sample, this clone is medium-sized. The J gene is TRGJ1 or TRGJ2, the V gene TRGV2. The germline V gene has CDR1 EGSNGY and CDR2 YDSYNSKV. V was pared by 0 bases and J by 3 bases, with 2 bases of the junction left unmatched. This CDR3 is 13 amino acids long. The CDR3 bases are TGTGCCACCTGGGACGGGATTTATTATAAGAAACTCTTT. It encodes CATWDGIYYKKLF.

A word on this clone: This may be a read error: a much more frequent sequence differs by one nucleotide. This rearrangement joins TRGV3 to TRGJP2. The CDR3 consists of 13 residues. The V segment lost 5 bases and the J segment 2 bases; nucleotides outside the gene matches: 2. The germline V gene encodes CDR1 VTNTFY and CDR2 YDVSTARD (reference sequence). DNA of the CDR3: TGTGCCACCTGGGGCAGTAGTGATTGGATCAAGACGTTT. It specifies CATWGSSDWIKTF.